This T cell receptor beta chain was sequenced for a study of blood T cell repertoires in COVID-19. The CDR3 totals 15 residues. Losses at the gene ends were 3 bases for V and 5 bases for J; bases not matched to a gene: 8. Germline assignment: CDR1 SGDLS and CDR2 YYNGEE. In this sample, this clone turned up once. Here immunoSEQ multiplex PCR was the method, and the copy in TCRdb shows in-frame clones only, minus some. The data show 380,000 or so clones, 80% to 90% seen once. Input material: peripheral blood. The genes are TRBV9 and TRBJ1-5; 7 nucleotides agree with TRBD1. The origin of this receptor is a man aged 40-49 years with acute or convalescent COVID-19. CDR3 nucleotides: TGTGCCAGCAGCGCCCGGGACAGCCCATATCAGCCCCAGCATTTT. This gives the protein CASSARDSPYQPQHF.